The clone carrying this TCR beta chain was observed once. Roughly 0.5 to 1 ug RNA was reverse transcribed with random hexamers. One entry per CDR3 protein results from TCRdb running MiXCR on the immunoSEQ multiplex PCR reads. In the table there are about 180,000 distinct CDR3 sequences, under 97% of which are singletons. These data come from a study of CD8 T cells in Susac syndrome. The CDR3 loop spans 16 amino acids. Germline CDR1 is LGHNA and CDR2 is YNFKEQ. V gave up 4 bases and J gave up 0 bases; unmatched junction bases: 5. This rearrangement joins TRBV4-2 to TRBJ2-1; 8 bases match TRBD2. This sequence originates from a human donor with multiple sclerosis. Material: CD4+ T cells from PBMCs. CDR3 amino acids: CASSRLGTSSYNEQFF. The CDR3 DNA follows: TGTGCCAGCAGCCGGCTAGGGACTAGCTCCTACAATGAGCAGTTCTTC.